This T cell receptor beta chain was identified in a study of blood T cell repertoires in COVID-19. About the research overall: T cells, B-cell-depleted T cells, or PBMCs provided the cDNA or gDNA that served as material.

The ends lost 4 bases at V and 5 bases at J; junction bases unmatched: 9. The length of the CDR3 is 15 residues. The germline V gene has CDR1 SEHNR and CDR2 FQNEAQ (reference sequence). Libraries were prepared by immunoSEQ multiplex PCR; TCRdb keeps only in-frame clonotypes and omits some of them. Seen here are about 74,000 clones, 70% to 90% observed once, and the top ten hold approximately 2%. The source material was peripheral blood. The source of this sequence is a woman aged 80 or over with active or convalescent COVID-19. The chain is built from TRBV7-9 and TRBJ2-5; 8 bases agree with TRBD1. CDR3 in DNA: TGTGCCAGCAGCTCCTTCAGGGGGCAGGGGGAGACCCAGTACTTC. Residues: CASSSFRGQGETQYF.